This entry lists 27 T cell receptor beta chains sequenced from one sample in a study of blood T cell repertoires in COVID-19. Here immunoSEQ multiplex PCR was the method, and the copy in TCRdb shows in-frame clones only, minus some. This sample has 150,000 to 200,000 clones; around four fifths occur once, and the top ten carry roughly 15%. The sample comprised peripheral blood. Receptors originate from a woman in her sixties or seventies with COVID-19, enrolled during active disease.

In regard to this clone: The sample holds other DNA sequences that translate to the same CDR3. The V and J genes are TRBV29-1 and TRBJ1-2, with a tentative D call TRBD1 (5 bases). Germline CDR1 SQVTM, CDR2 ANQGSEA. This CDR3 is 11 amino acids long. With 6 bases removed from V and 6 bases from J, the gap between germline ends came to 11 bases. The chain's CDR3 is CSVGTENGYTF. CDR3 in DNA: TGCAGCGTGGGGACTGAGAATGGCTACACCTTC. Together with reference TRBV29-1 and TRBJ1-2, the CDR3 gives the full variable domain: SAVISQKPSRDICQRGTSLTIQCQVDSQVTMMFWYRQQPGQSLTLIATANQGSEATYESGFVIDKFPISRPNLTFSTLTVSNMSPEDSSIYLCSVGTENGYTFGSGTRLTVV.

This clone was detected a few times. This rearrangement joins TRBV12-2 to TRBJ1-5; the table's D call, TRBD1, has no DNA check behind it. TRBV12-2 is an annotated pseudogene. This CDR3 is 14 amino acids long. In DNA form, the CDR3 reads TGTGCAAGTCGCTTTAGGACAGGCAATCAGCCCCAGCATTTT. Amino acids: CASRFRTGNQPQHF.

V usage is TRBV5-1 and J usage is TRBJ2-7; tentative D call: TRBD1 (7 bases). The CDR3 runs to 15 residues. V lost 2 bases and J lost 4, with 16 bases in between. CDR1 is SGHRS, CDR2 YFSETQ, per germline. The CDR3 here is CASSFEAGGMYEQYF. The CDR3 coding sequence is TGCGCCAGCAGCTTCGAGGCAGGGGGGATGTACGAGCAGTACTTC.

V gene TRBV6-5 combines with J gene TRBJ1-2, with 9 bases identical to TRBD1. Germline CDR1 MNHEY, CDR2 SVGAGI. The CDR3 extends over 12 amino acids. V was clipped by 6 bases and J by 6 bases; unmatched bases: 2. CDR3 residues: CASRGQGDGYTF. DNA of the CDR3: TGTGCCAGCAGGGGACAGGGAGATGGCTACACCTTC.

In this sample, this clone turned up a few times. The chain combines TRBV2 with TRBJ2-1; 13 nucleotides align to TRBD2. This CDR3 spans 16 amino acids. The germline CDR1 and CDR2 sequences are SNHLY and FYNNEI. The V segment lost 6 bases and the J segment 4 bases; nucleotides outside the gene matches: 6. CDR3 bases: TGTGCCAGCAGAGATACTAGCGGGAGGGGATACAATGAGCAGTTCTTC. The encoded protein is CASRDTSGRGYNEQFF.

The chain has TRBV15 and TRBJ2-1; 7 bases line up with TRBD2. Looked up from germline, CDR1 is LNHNV and CDR2 is YYDKDF (reference sequence). With V trimmed by 0 bases and J by 6 bases, 11 bases remained unmatched. The CDR3 spans 17 residues. The CDR3, as DNA: TGTGCCACCAGCAGAGAGGCCCCCGGGAGGAGGTTCAATGAGCAGTTCTTC. Translated: CATSREAPGRRFNEQFF.

J is TRBJ1-2 and V is TRBV7-3; D not resolved. V was cut by 1 base and J by 5 bases, with 8 bases left in between. Germline assignment: CDR1 SGHTA and CDR2 FQGTGA. CDR3 size: 13 residues. For the CDR3, the DNA is TGTGCCAGCAGCTTAAACGAGAATTATGGCTACACCTTC. Its translation is CASSLNENYGYTF.

The chain uses TRBV15 and TRBJ2-5; 9 nucleotides match TRBD2. V trimming: 1 base; J trimming: 2 bases; junction bases outside the gene matches: 8. This CDR3 has 17 amino acids. CDR1 and CDR2 (germline): LNHNV, YYDKDF (reference sequence). The CDR3 nucleotides read TGTGCCACCAGCAGAGTGGGCATTAGCGGGAGACAAGAGACCCAGTACTTC. This codes for CATSRVGISGRQETQYF.

The gene calls are TRBV9 and TRBJ1-3; D is possibly TRBD1 (6 bases). Germline CDR1 is SGDLS and CDR2 is YYNGEE. V was shortened by 4 bases and J by 0 bases, with 17 bases between the two germline ends. The CDR3 runs 17 residues. The chain's CDR3 is CASSPTGPINSGNTIYF. In nucleotides, the CDR3 is TGTGCCAGCAGCCCCACAGGGCCCATTAACTCTGGAAACACCATATATTTT.

This chain connects TRBV21-1 to TRBJ1-1; the DNA was not compared with TRBD1, the D call given in the table. TRBV21-1 is a recognized pseudogene. The CDR3 consists of 13 residues. The CDR3 protein is CASSRSVNTEAFF. The CDR3, as DNA: TGTGCCAGCAGCAGATCAGTGAACACTGAAGCTTTCTTT.

This chain links TRBV10-1 with TRBJ2-5; D uncertain. Germline V gene lookup returns CDR1 WNHNN and CDR2 SYGVQD (reference sequence). The CDR3 is made up of 13 amino acids. V was shortened by 0 bases and J by 5 bases, with 7 bases between the two germline ends. The CDR3 coding sequence is TGCGCCAGCAGTGAGTCGGCCAGGGAGACCCAGTACTTC. Its protein product is CASSESARETQYF.

J is TRBJ2-4 and V is TRBV28, with a weak D call TRBD1 (6 bases). V was cut by 6 bases and J by 3 bases, with 18 bases left in between. Germline lookup yields CDR1 MDHEN and CDR2 SYDVKM. The CDR3 extends over 16 amino acids. CDR3 loop: CASRTRGPALKNIQYF. The CDR3 DNA sequence: TGTGCCAGCAGGACCAGGGGCCCCGCTCTCAAAAACATTCAGTACTTC.

The rearrangement joins TRBV28 to TRBJ1-4; 9 positions match TRBD1. V shed 5 bases and J 8 bases; nucleotides not matched to a gene: 9. CDR3 length equals 15 residues. CDR1 and CDR2 from the germline V gene are MDHEN and SYDVKM. Here the CDR3 DNA reads TGTGCCAGCAGTGGACCACAGGGGGCGGGCGAAAAACTGTTTTTT. It codes for CASSGPQGAGEKLFF.

V is TRBV19 and J is TRBJ1-4, with a possible D match to TRBD1 (5 bases). V lost 3 bases and J 7 bases, leaving 9 bases between the germline ends. The CDR3 sequence is 13 residues long. CDR1 is LNHDA and CDR2 is SQIVND in the germline V gene (reference sequence). The CDR3 DNA follows: TGTGCCAGTAGTATCCAGGGTCTTGAAAAACTGTTTTTT. Its translation is CASSIQGLEKLFF.

This clone was detected only a few times. The rearrangement uses TRBV7-8 and TRBJ1-3, with a tentative D call TRBD1 (5 bases). Trimming stripped 5 bases from V and 4 bases from J, with 9 bases between. There are 13 residues in the CDR3. Germline V lookup: CDR1 SGHVS, CDR2 FQNEAQ. CDR3 nucleotide sequence: TGTGCCAGCAGCCGTAACAGGGGAAACACCATATATTTT. Amino acids: CASSRNRGNTIYF.

V is TRBV19 and J is TRBJ1-2; 8 nucleotides line up with TRBD1. The germline V gene encodes CDR1 LNHDA and CDR2 SQIVND (reference sequence). The V gene end was trimmed by 5 bases and the J gene end by 6 bases; junction bases not matched to a gene: 11. This CDR3 spans 15 amino acids. The CDR3, as DNA: TGTGCCAGTAGTCAAGGATGGACAGGGACTAATGGCTACACCTTC. This translates into CASSQGWTGTNGYTF.

This clone has more than one count but fewer than ten. CDR3 DNA: TGTGCCAGCAGGGAGGGACAGATGTATGGCTACACCTTC. Translating gives CASREGQMYGYTF. This chain joins TRBV5-4 and TRBJ1-2; 7 positions agree with TRBD1. V lost 5 bases and J lost 5; bases outside the gene matches: 6. CDR1 is SGHNT and CDR2 is YYREEE in the germline V gene (reference sequence). This CDR3 is 13 amino acids long.

The rearrangement joins TRBV6-5 to TRBJ1-1; D is undetermined. V was cut by 10 bases and J by 11 bases, with 20 bases left in between. Looked up from germline, CDR1 is MNHEY and CDR2 is SVGAGI. The CDR3 sequence is 12 residues long. This chain's CDR3 is CATTRDLGEAFF. The CDR3 coding sequence is TGTGCCACCACAAGAGACCTGGGCGAGGCTTTCTTT.

V is TRBV18 and J is TRBJ1-5; 8 bases fit TRBD1. V lost 2 bases and J lost 7; bases outside the gene matches: 4. The CDR3 has 14 amino acids. The germline gives CDR1 KGHSH, CDR2 LQKENI. The CDR3, as DNA: TGTGCCAGCTCACCAGAACAGGGGGTCCAGCCCCAGCATTTT. This sequence encodes CASSPEQGVQPQHF.

The chain joins TRBV29-1 to TRBJ1-1, with 7 nucleotides matching TRBD1. The CDR3 runs 12 residues. With V trimmed by 8 bases and J by 0 bases, 3 bases remained unmatched. Germline-derived CDR1 and CDR2 are SQVTM and ANQGSEA. CDR3 protein: CSTGQVNTEAFF. CDR3 bases: TGCAGCACAGGACAGGTGAACACTGAAGCTTTCTTT.

The chain employs TRBV14 and TRBJ1-1; D gene uncertain. This CDR3 comprises 11 residues. CDR1 is SGHDN, CDR2 FVKESK, per germline. V lost 1 base and J lost 7, with 4 bases in between. This chain's CDR3 is CASSQVSEAFF. For the CDR3, the DNA is TGTGCCAGCAGCCAAGTGAGTGAAGCTTTCTTT.

This clone was seen just once. V usage is TRBV5-1 and J usage is TRBJ1-3, with 8 positions matching TRBD1. The germline CDR1 and CDR2 sequences are SGHRS and YFSETQ. The V segment lost 2 bases and the J segment 8 bases; nucleotides outside the gene matches: 6. The CDR3 consists of 14 residues. The CDR3 region is CASSLPTGGDTIYF. CDR3 nucleotide sequence: TGCGCCAGCAGCTTACCTACAGGGGGGGACACCATATATTTT.

The CDR3, as DNA: TGTGCCAGTAGCATTCCGAGAGGGGAGGACACTGAAGCTTTCTTT. Amino acid sequence: CASSIPRGEDTEAFF. The chain links TRBV19 to TRBJ1-1, with D possibly TRBD1 on 5 matching bases. The CDR3 length is 15 residues. V gave up 6 bases and J gave up 3 bases, with 17 bases separating them. The germline CDR1 and CDR2 sequences are LNHDA and SQIVND (reference sequence).

Here the CDR3 DNA reads TGTGCCTGGAGCGTGCGGGGGCGACTCGGCTACACCTTC. Translating it yields CAWSVRGRLGYTF. V and J are TRBV30 and TRBJ1-2; weak D call: TRBD1 (6 bases). The CDR3 loop spans 13 amino acids. V was trimmed by 3 bases and J by 8 bases, leaving 16 bases between them. Germline assignment: CDR1 GTSNPN and CDR2 SVGIG (reference sequence).

This clone was recorded once. This sequence joins TRBV29-1 and TRBJ2-2; possible D gene TRBD1, 5 bases. This CDR3 is 14 amino acids long. Trimming took 7 bases from V and 3 from J, leaving 15 bases between them. Germline loops: CDR1 SQVTM, CDR2 ANQGSEA. The CDR3 is CSAKGALDTGELFF. The CDR3 DNA sequence: TGCAGCGCCAAAGGGGCCCTAGACACCGGGGAGCTGTTTTTT.

V is TRBV5-1 and J is TRBJ2-1; TRBD2 might be the D (6 bases). Germline assignment: CDR1 SGHRS and CDR2 YFSETQ. The CDR3 covers 16 residues. The germline V and J ends were trimmed by 0 bases and 4 bases, with 14 bases remaining between them. The CDR3 is CASSLGIIAAYNEQFF. Here the CDR3 DNA reads TGCGCCAGCAGCTTGGGGATAATAGCGGCATACAATGAGCAGTTCTTC.

In regard to this clone: An end of the junction does not agree with germline; a read error may underlie this. The V and J genes are TRBV7-7 and TRBJ2-1; D is uncertain. Germline CDR1 SSHAT, CDR2 FNYEAQ (reference sequence). The CDR3 runs to 15 residues. CDR3 coding DNA: TGTGCTAGCAGCCCTGTGGATGGGCGAGTCAATGAGCAGTTCTTC. It yields the protein CASSPVDGRVNEQFF. Using reference TRBV7-7 and TRBJ2-1 for the parts outside the CDR3, the full variable domain is GAGVSQSPRYKVTKRGQDVTLRCDPISSHATLYWYQQALGQGPEFLTYFNYEAQPDKSGLPSDRFSAERPEGSISTLTIQRTEQRDSAMYRCASSPVDGRVNEQFFGPGTRLTVL.